This T cell receptor beta chain was captured in a study of T-cell reconstitution after alpha-beta-depleted transplantation in children. Study observations and caveats: Several hundred graft clones that had expanded were reportedly the source of alpha-beta T cells about two months after transplant.

Unique molecular identifiers were built into the TCRbeta library. A single record per CDR3 protein comes from TCRdb applying MiXCR to the PCR reads. The profile shows some 290,000 distinct CDR3 sequences, around 25% of them singletons. To note about this clonotype: Its target is unknown.

V was cut by 0 bases and J by 2 bases, with 22 bases left in between. The CDR3 contains 19 residues. The germline V gene encodes CDR1 SGHAT and CDR2 FQNNGV. The sequencing here drew on PBMCs, mostly from graft donor cells, taken 180 days after TCRalphabeta/CD19-depleted stem cell transplant. This sequence originates from a male patient aged 10-17 years who had a stem cell transplant for acute lymphoblastic leukemia, so the T cells may come from the graft donor. V is TRBV11-2 and J is TRBJ1-2, with a weak D call TRBD1 (6 bases). CDR3 protein: CASSLDPVRGGKGNYGYTF. The CDR3, as DNA: TGTGCCAGCAGCTTAGATCCGGTCCGAGGGGGGAAAGGGAACTATGGCTACACCTTC.